Shown below are 18 T cell receptor beta chains from a single sample sequenced in a study of T cell clones after liver transplantation. Assay used: immunoSEQ multiplex PCR; TCRdb lists only in-frame clones, some missing. Of around 43,000 clones listed, about 82% are singletons. The specimen comprised CD4+ T cells from blood, sampled 24 months after liver transplant. These receptor sequences come from a human patient who received a liver transplant. A subset of T cells may come from the graft donor.

The CDR3 bases are TGTGCCAGCAGTCCACGAGGCGTCTCGGGGGTTTTGAACACTGAAGCTTTCTTT. It translates to CASSPRGVSGVLNTEAFF. The V and J genes are TRBV27 and TRBJ1-1, with D possibly matching TRBD1 (5 bases). CDR3 size: 18 residues. Germline V CDR1 and CDR2: MNHEY, SMNVEV (reference sequence). V lost 5 bases to trimming and J lost 0 bases, with 22 bases between them.

The chain uses TRBV5-1 and TRBJ2-7; possible D gene TRBD2, 5 bases. Germline V CDR1 and CDR2: SGHRS, YFSETQ. The CDR3 has 14 residues. V dropped 5 bases and J dropped 2 bases, with 14 bases sitting between them. CDR3 residues: CASRQEVSPYEQYF. DNA for the CDR3: TGCGCCAGCAGGCAGGAGGTTTCCCCCTACGAGCAGTACTTC.

This clone was picked up one time. V and J are TRBV5-1 and TRBJ2-1, with D maybe TRBD2 (6 bases). The ends were cut back, 3 bases at V and 10 bases at J, with 17 bases in the middle. The germline gives CDR1 SGHRS, CDR2 YFSETQ. The CDR3 loop spans 14 amino acids. The CDR3 region is CASSSQPGLPEQFF. The CDR3 coding sequence is TGCGCCAGCAGCTCCCAACCAGGACTACCCGAGCAGTTCTTC.

The chain employs TRBV11-1 and TRBJ2-3; 12 bases are shared with TRBD1. The J segment lost 5 bases and the V segment lost 5 bases, leaving 11 bases of the junction unmatched. Germline V gene data show CDR1 as SGHAT and CDR2 as FQDESV (reference sequence). There are 17 residues in the CDR3. CDR3 bases: TGTGCCAGCAGCGCCCCCGGGACAGGGGGCGGTCGAGATACGCAGTATTTT. Translated, it gives CASSAPGTGGGRDTQYF.

The CDR3: CASSPGPSTNYGYTF. The CDR3, as DNA: TGTGCCAGCTCACCCGGGCCGTCTACTAACTATGGCTACACCTTC. The chain combines TRBV18 with TRBJ1-2; no clear D gene. V gave up 3 bases and J gave up 0 bases, with 11 bases separating them. CDR1 is KGHSH, CDR2 LQKENI, per germline. The CDR3 has 15 residues.

V and J are TRBV19 and TRBJ2-7; 9 bases match TRBD2. In germline, CDR1 is LNHDA, CDR2 SQIVND (reference sequence). CDR3 length equals 15 residues. V was clipped by 4 bases and J by 2 bases; unmatched bases: 6. The CDR3 nucleotides read TGTGCCAGTAGTAGATCTAGCGGGAAGACCTACGAGCAGTACTTC. Protein: CASSRSSGKTYEQYF.

This clone was observed once. J is TRBJ2-1 and V is TRBV15, with D possibly being TRBD2 (5 bases). The ends were cut back, 4 bases at V and 7 bases at J, with 11 bases in the middle. Germline CDR1 LNHNV, CDR2 YYDKDF (reference sequence). This CDR3 region has 13 residues. CDR3 region: CATSIGPGNEQFF. In DNA, the CDR3 is TGTGCCACCAGCATAGGACCGGGGAATGAGCAGTTCTTC.

This chain links TRBV7-2 with TRBJ2-1; D is perhaps TRBD2 (5 bases). This CDR3 is 17 amino acids long. CDR1 is SGHTA and CDR2 is FQGNSA in the germline V gene. Trimming removed 1 base from V and 4 bases from J, with 17 bases in between. CDR3 nucleotides: TGTGCCAGCAGCTTAGGTCTGGCGGGCAAGTCGTACAATGAGCAGTTCTTC. This codes for CASSLGLAGKSYNEQFF.

V usage is TRBV4-1 and J usage is TRBJ2-3; the D is unclear. The V gene lost 4 bases and the J gene lost 1 base, with 12 bases spanning the gap. Germline CDR1 reads MGHRA; CDR2 reads YSYEKL. CDR3 length equals 15 residues. CDR3: CASSLSPARTDTQYF. In DNA form, the CDR3 reads TGCGCCAGCAGCCTAAGTCCGGCTCGCACAGATACGCAGTATTTT.

The rearrangement uses TRBV30 and TRBJ1-2, with D perhaps matching TRBD1 (6 bases). The CDR3 is made up of 16 amino acids. V gave up 2 bases and J gave up 1 base, with 17 bases separating them. Germline CDR1 is GTSNPN and CDR2 is SVGIG (reference sequence). The DNA for the CDR3 is TGTGCCTGGAGTTCTCGCAGGGGCCTACTTAACTATGGCTACACCTTC. This translates into CAWSSRRGLLNYGYTF.

The chain couples TRBV18 to TRBJ2-1, with D perhaps matching TRBD1 or TRBD2 (5 bases each). The CDR3 has 15 residues. V was clipped by 0 bases and J by 6 bases, with 12 bases between them. In germline, CDR1 is KGHSH, CDR2 LQKENI. CDR3 amino acids: CASSPPGLGGNEQFF. CDR3 bases: TGTGCCAGCTCACCACCAGGCCTTGGGGGCAATGAGCAGTTCTTC.

The chain combines TRBV7-8 with TRBJ1-2, with D possibly being TRBD1 (5 bases). V lost 0 bases and J 2 bases, leaving 7 bases between the germline ends. In germline, CDR1 is SGHVS, CDR2 FQNEAQ. The CDR3 totals 14 residues. The CDR3 sequence is CASSLAPGNYGYTF. The DNA for the CDR3 is TGTGCCAGCAGCTTAGCGCCAGGGAACTATGGCTACACCTTC.

The rearrangement joins TRBV5-1 to TRBJ2-3; D gene uncertain. The CDR3 has 15 amino acids. Germline assignment: CDR1 SGHRS and CDR2 YFSETQ. Trimming cost V 2 bases and J 4 bases, with 14 bases left between them. CDR3 sequence (DNA): TGCGCCAGCAGCTTAGTACCGGGTATGCCAGATACGCAGTATTTT. It codes for CASSLVPGMPDTQYF. Combining the CDR3 with reference TRBV5-1 and TRBJ2-3 gives the whole variable domain KAGVTQTPRYLIKTRGQQVTLSCSPISGHRSVSWYQQTPGQGLQFLFEYFSETQRNKGNFPGRFSGRQFSNSRSEMNVSTLELGDSALYLCASSLVPGMPDTQYFGPGTRLTVL.

The chain is built from TRBV27 and TRBJ2-2, with D hard to call. V lost 6 bases to trimming and J lost 0 bases, with 17 bases between them. The CDR3 sequence is 17 residues long. Per the germline V gene, CDR1 is MNHEY and CDR2 is SMNVEV (reference sequence). The CDR3 loop reads CASSRRMTDTNTGELFF. The CDR3 DNA is TGTGCCAGCAGCCGAAGAATGACTGATACGAACACCGGGGAGCTGTTTTTT.

V and J are TRBV7-8 and TRBJ1-3; no clear D gene. The CDR3 contains 15 residues. Trimming took off 8 bases at V and 0 bases at J, with 14 bases between the two ends. Germline values: CDR1 SGHVS, CDR2 FQNEAQ. The CDR3 loop is CASGEKGASGNTIYF. In DNA, the CDR3 is TGTGCCAGCGGAGAAAAGGGTGCCTCTGGAAACACCATATATTTT.

The V and J genes are TRBV30 and TRBJ1-2; D possibly corresponds to TRBD1 (6 bases). Germline-derived CDR1 and CDR2 are GTSNPN and SVGIG (reference sequence). The V end lost 0 bases, the J end lost 0 bases, and 11 bases lay between the germline ends. The CDR3 covers 15 residues. Written as DNA, the CDR3 is TGTGCCTGGAGTGTGGGTCCAGGGGCTAACTATGGCTACACCTTC. It codes for CAWSVGPGANYGYTF.

This chain links TRBV5-1 with TRBJ2-3; no clear D gene. Germline assignment: CDR1 SGHRS and CDR2 YFSETQ. The V and J ends lost 1 base and 2 bases respectively, with 11 bases between them. There are 15 residues in the CDR3. The CDR3 sequence: CASSLQGKNTDTQYF. CDR3 nucleotides: TGCGCCAGCAGCTTGCAAGGGAAGAACACAGATACGCAGTATTTT.

This sequence joins TRBV5-1 and TRBJ2-7; D not resolved. The length of the CDR3 is 13 residues. The ends were cut back, 7 bases at V and 2 bases at J, with 13 bases in the middle. Germline V CDR1 and CDR2: SGHRS, YFSETQ. The CDR3 region is CASSLASPYEQYF. The CDR3 DNA follows: TGCGCCAGCTCCCTCGCTTCTCCCTACGAGCAGTACTTC.